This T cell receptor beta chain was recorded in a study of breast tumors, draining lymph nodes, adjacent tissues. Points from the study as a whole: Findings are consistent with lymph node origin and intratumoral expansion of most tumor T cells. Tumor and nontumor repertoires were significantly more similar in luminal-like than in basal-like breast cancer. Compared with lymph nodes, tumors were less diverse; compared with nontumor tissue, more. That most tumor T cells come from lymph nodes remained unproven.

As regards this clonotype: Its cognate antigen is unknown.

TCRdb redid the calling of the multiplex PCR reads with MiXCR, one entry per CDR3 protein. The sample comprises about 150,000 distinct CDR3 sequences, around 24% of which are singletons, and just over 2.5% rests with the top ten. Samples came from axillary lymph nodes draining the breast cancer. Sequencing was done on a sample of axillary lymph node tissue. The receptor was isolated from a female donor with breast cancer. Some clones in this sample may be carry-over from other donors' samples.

The CDR3 reads CATGQGNEQYF. CDR3 nucleotides: TGTGCCACGGGACAGGGGAACGAGCAGTACTTC. The chain couples TRBV25-1 to TRBJ2-7; 10 bases agree with TRBD1. Germline lookup yields CDR1 MGHDK and CDR2 SYGVNS. The CDR3 has 11 residues. J was trimmed by 5 bases and V by 10 bases; bases with no gene match: 2.